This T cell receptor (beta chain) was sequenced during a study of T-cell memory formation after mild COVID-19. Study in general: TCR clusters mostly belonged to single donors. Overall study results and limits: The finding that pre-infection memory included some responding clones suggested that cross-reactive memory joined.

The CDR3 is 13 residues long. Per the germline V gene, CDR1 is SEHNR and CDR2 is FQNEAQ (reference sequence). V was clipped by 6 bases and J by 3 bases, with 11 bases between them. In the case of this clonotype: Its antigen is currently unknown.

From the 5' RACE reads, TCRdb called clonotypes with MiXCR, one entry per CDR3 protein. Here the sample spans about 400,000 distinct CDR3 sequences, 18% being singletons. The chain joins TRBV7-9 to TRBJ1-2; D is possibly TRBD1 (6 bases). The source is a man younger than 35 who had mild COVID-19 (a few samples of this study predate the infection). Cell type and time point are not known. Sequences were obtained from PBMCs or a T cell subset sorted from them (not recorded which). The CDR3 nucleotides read TGTGCCAGCAGTTCTCAGGGGTACTATGGCTACACCTTC. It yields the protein CASSSQGYYGYTF.